These T cell receptor beta chains were read from a single sample in a study of human T cells and chemical hapten exposure. A single record per CDR3 protein comes from TCRdb applying MiXCR to the RACE reads. The sample includes over 85,000 distinct CDR3 sequences, roughly an eighth of them seen just once. This sample comprised whole blood, obtained in connection with sensitization to the hapten diphenylcyclopropenone (DPC). The origin of the receptors is a woman between 40 and 50 years old with alopecia areata. Some clones in this sample may be carry-over from other donors' samples. Each CDR3 is given with its conserved first and last residue. The D gene is left open where the match is weak. Clone size is stated in some rows and not others, as once, few, many or a class when expanded.

>TRBV28|.|TRBJ2-5|13|.
CASSSPGQQTQYF
TGTGCCAGCAGTTCCCCGGGACAACAGACCCAGTACTTC
>TRBV4-1|TRBD1|TRBJ2-2|16|many
CASSPLFQGATGELFF
TGCGCCAGCAGCCCACTCTTTCAGGGGGCAACCGGGGAGCTGTTTTTT
>TRBV7-2|.|TRBJ1-1|14|.
CASRYGHLNTEAFF
TGTGCCAGCAGATATGGACACTTGAACACTGAAGCTTTCTTT
>TRBV20-1|.|TRBJ2-1|13|.
CSAPGRGPHEQFF
TGCAGTGCACCGGGCCGTGGTCCCCATGAGCAGTTCTTC
>TRBV6-6|.|TRBJ2-1|12|many
CASSGQYNEQFF
TGTGCCAGCAGTGGACAGTATAATGAGCAGTTCTTC
>TRBV7-2|TRBD1|TRBJ1-1|13|.
CASSARWGQEAFF
TGTGCCAGCAGCGCTAGGTGGGGACAGGAAGCTTTCTTT
>TRBV20-1|TRBD1|TRBJ1-3|15|.
CSAAGQGASGNTIYF
TGCAGTGCTGCGGGACAGGGGGCGTCTGGAAACACCATATATTTT
>TRBV7-9|.|TRBJ2-1|15|.
CASSLGGNRYNEQFF
TGTGCCAGCAGCTTAGGAGGTAACAGGTACAATGAGCAGTTCTTC
>TRBV15|.|TRBJ1-2|14|.
CATSRDEEVYGYTF
TGTGCCACCAGCAGAGATGAGGAAGTCTATGGCTACACCTTC
>TRBV6-6|.|TRBJ2-5|12|few
CASSYSKETQYF
TGTGCCAGCAGTTACTCGAAGGAGACCCAGTACTTC
>TRBV19|.|TRBJ1-2|15|.
CASSRGPPTNYGYTF
TGTGCCAGTAGTAGGGGTCCCCCTACTAACTATGGCTACACCTTC
>TRBV6-6|.|TRBJ2-2|14|.
CASKRDPHTGELFF
TGTGCCAGCAAACGGGATCCGCACACCGGGGAGCTGTTTTTT
>TRBV7-2|TRBD1|TRBJ1-1|13|.
CASSFTGGGEAFF
TGTGCCAGCAGCTTCACAGGGGGTGGTGAAGCTTTCTTT
>TRBV28|.|TRBJ2-1|13|few
CASSTGLYNEQFF
TGTGCCAGCAGCACCGGACTTTACAATGAGCAGTTCTTC
>TRBV2|TRBD1|TRBJ2-4|14|.
CASSGGTGDDIQYF
TGTGCCAGCAGTGGCGGGACAGGTGATGACATTCAGTACTTC
>TRBV15|TRBD1|TRBJ2-7|14|few
CATRSGDSSYEQYF
TGTGCCACCCGTTCCGGGGACAGCTCCTACGAGCAGTACTTC
>TRBV10-3|TRBD1|TRBJ2-7|13|.
CAISRDRVREQYF
TGTGCCATCAGTCGGGACAGGGTAAGGGAGCAGTACTTC
>TRBV6-5|.|TRBJ2-4|16|few
CASSLSLQLAKNIQYF
TGTGCCAGCAGTTTATCCCTACAGCTAGCCAAAAACATTCAGTACTTC
>TRBV20-1|TRBD2|TRBJ2-4|19|few
CSARHRREPPMVAKNIQYF
TGCAGTGCTAGGCATCGGCGGGAGCCCCCCATGGTGGCCAAAAACATTCAGTACTTC
>TRBV7-2|TRBD1|TRBJ2-2|15|few
CASSLGRGLTGELFF
TGTGCCAGCAGCTTAGGCAGGGGGCTGACCGGGGAGCTGTTTTTT
>TRBV24-1|TRBD1|TRBJ2-2|16|.
CATSDTGTAFTGELFF
TGTGCCACCAGTGACACCGGGACAGCGTTCACCGGGGAGCTGTTTTTT
>TRBV12-3/TRBV12-4|TRBD1|TRBJ1-1|15|many
CASSPRQGGDTEAFF
TGTGCCAGCAGTCCTCGACAGGGAGGGGACACTGAAGCTTTCTTT
>TRBV7-3|.|TRBJ2-2|13|few
CASSSDWRGELFF
TGTGCCAGCAGCTCAGACTGGCGCGGGGAGCTGTTTTTT
>TRBV12-3/TRBV12-4|.|TRBJ2-1|12|many
CASRPPGSMQFF
TGTGCCAGCAGACCCCCAGGGAGTATGCAGTTCTTC
>TRBV7-9|TRBD1|TRBJ1-4|14|few
CASSRTGGNEKLFF
TGTGCCAGCAGTAGGACAGGGGGTAATGAAAAACTGTTTTTT
>TRBV6-2/TRBV6-3|.|TRBJ1-1|16|many
CASSKGHRNLNTEAFF
TGTGCCAGCAGCAAGGGACACAGGAATTTGAACACTGAAGCTTTCTTT
>TRBV2|TRBD2|TRBJ2-3|15|.
CASRLTSGYTDTQYF
TGTGCCAGCAGACTCACTAGCGGATACACAGATACGCAGTATTTT
>TRBV7-9|.|TRBJ2-5|13|.
CASSPLDGETQYF
TGTGCCAGCAGCCCGCTTGATGGGGAGACCCAGTACTTC
>TRBV29-1|.|TRBJ2-1|14|.
CSVVRYSGPNEQFF
TGCAGCGTTGTTAGATATTCGGGACCCAATGAGCAGTTCTTC
>TRBV29-1|.|TRBJ2-1|14|.
CSVTQIRDYNEQFF
TGCAGCGTGACCCAAATCCGGGACTACAATGAGCAGTTCTTC
>TRBV20-1|TRBD2|TRBJ2-7|14|few
CSASSGSAIYEQYF
TGCAGTGCTAGCAGCGGGAGCGCCATATACGAGCAGTACTTC
>TRBV4-1|.|TRBJ2-7|12|.
CASSRRGGEQYF
TGCGCCAGCAGCCGCAGAGGGGGGGAGCAGTACTTC
>TRBV4-1|TRBD1|TRBJ2-1|13|few
CASSLQGSNEQFF
TGCGCCAGCAGCCTACAGGGGAGCAATGAGCAGTTCTTC
>TRBV9|.|TRBJ1-1|13|few
CASSPMVNTEAFF
TGTGCCAGCAGCCCCATGGTGAACACTGAAGCTTTCTTT
>TRBV6-5|.|TRBJ1-3|19|.
CASSYFRQGVRLSGNTIYF
TGTGCCAGCAGTTACTTTAGGCAGGGAGTTCGCCTCTCTGGAAACACCATATATTTT
>TRBV28|.|TRBJ2-6|16|many
CASSRGGDSGANVLTF
TGTGCCAGCAGCCGGGGCGGAGACTCTGGGGCCAACGTCCTGACTTTC
>TRBV27|.|TRBJ2-7|10|.
CGSSHYEQYF
TGTGGCAGCAGCCACTACGAGCAGTACTTC
>TRBV30|TRBD2|TRBJ2-3|18|.
CASDLRARTSGSTDTQYF
TGTGCCTCGGACCTACGCGCCCGGACTAGCGGTAGCACAGATACGCAGTATTTT
>TRBV29-1|.|TRBJ2-1|14|few
CSVSYGGAYNEQFF
TGCAGCGTGTCTTATGGGGGGGCTTACAATGAGCAGTTCTTC
>TRBV27|TRBD2|TRBJ2-5|13|few
CASAGLARETQYF
TGTGCCAGCGCGGGACTAGCGAGAGAGACCCAGTACTTC
>TRBV28|TRBD1|TRBJ2-7|13|few
CASSRTGEYEQYF
TGTGCCAGCAGTCGCACAGGGGAGTACGAGCAGTACTTC
>TRBV20-1|TRBD1|TRBJ2-7|14|.
CSAFPRGLLDEQYF
TGCAGTGCTTTCCCTAGGGGGCTACTGGACGAGCAGTACTTC
>TRBV20-1|TRBD1|TRBJ2-2|14|.
CSARGQPNTGELFF
TGCAGTGCTAGGGGACAGCCAAACACCGGGGAGCTGTTTTTT
>TRBV6-2/TRBV6-3|TRBD1|TRBJ1-1|14|.
CASSSYGDSVKAFF
TGTGCCAGCAGTTCTTACGGGGACAGCGTAAAAGCTTTCTTT
>TRBV11-2|TRBD2|TRBJ2-2|16|few
CASSLVAGGGTGELFF
TGTGCCAGCAGCTTAGTTGCGGGAGGTGGTACCGGGGAGCTGTTTTTT